A selection of T cell receptor beta chains follows, all from one sample in a study of technical replicates of blood from a few donors. Here immunoSEQ multiplex PCR was the method, and the copy in TCRdb shows in-frame clones only, minus some. The table lists approximately 89,000 clones, about 94% of them singletons, with 0.2% to 0.25% in the top ten. The sequencing sample was made of T cells isolated from PBMCs. The source of these receptors is a human donor in good health. Both conserved end residues are part of each CDR3. The D gene is left open where the match is weak. Expanded clones are given a class, and other clones once, few, many or no size at all.

NA	TRBJ2-3	TRBD2	16	TRBV4-1	TGCGCCAGCAGCCAAGAGGAGCGGGGGGTAACAGATACGCAGTATTTT	CASSQEERGVTDTQYF
NA	TRBJ2-1	NA	13	TRBV5-1	TGCGCCAGTGGTAGTCACGAGGGCAATGAGCAGTTCTTC	CASGSHEGNEQFF
NA	TRBJ1-2	TRBD1	15	TRBV7-2	TGTGCCAGCAGCTTAATTTACAGGGGTTTAGGTGGCTACACCTTC	CASSLIYRGLGGYTF
NA	TRBJ2-2	TRBD1	14	TRBV19	TGTGCCAGTACAGTGACAGGGTCCACCGGGGAGCTGTTTTTT	CASTVTGSTGELFF
NA	TRBJ1-5	NA	14	TRBV19	TGTGCCAGTAGTTCAGGACAGCTCAATCAGCCCCAGCATTTT	CASSSGQLNQPQHF
NA	TRBJ2-3	TRBD2	15	TRBV6-5	TGTGCCAGCAGTTACTCGACTAGCGACACAGATACGCAGTATTTT	CASSYSTSDTDTQYF
NA	TRBJ2-7	TRBD2	18	TRBV4-2	TGTGCCAGCAGCCAAGATAGTGGCGGGAGCTACCCCTTGTACGAGCAGTACTTC	CASSQDSGGSYPLYEQYF
NA	TRBJ1-2	TRBD1	16	TRBV27	TGTGCCAGCAGACGAGCAATGCTACAGGGGGTTTCTGGCTACACCTTC	CASRRAMLQGVSGYTF
NA	TRBJ2-7	TRBD1	15	TRBV27	TGTGCCAGCAGTCCCAGACAGGGTGAGTCCTACGAGCAGTACTTC	CASSPRQGESYEQYF
NA	TRBJ1-2	TRBD1	14	TRBV5-6	TGTGCCAGCACCCGGACAGGGATTAACTATGGCTACACCTTC	CASTRTGINYGYTF
NA	TRBJ2-7	NA	15	TRBV30	TGTGCTTCCCATTCAGGCCTCAAGTACTCCTACGAGCAGTACTTC	CASHSGLKYSYEQYF
NA	TRBJ2-3	NA	13	TRBV19	TGTGCCAGTAGACTAACTAGCACAGATACGCAGTATTTT	CASRLTSTDTQYF
NA	TRBJ2-3	NA	16	TRBV28	TGTGCCAGCAGTTCACCGCGGGGTGGGAGGACAGATACGCAGTATTTT	CASSSPRGGRTDTQYF
NA	TRBJ2-2	NA	14	TRBV2	TGTGCCACAGGGGTGTGGAGGCGAACCGGGGAGCTGTTTTTT	CATGVWRRTGELFF
NA	TRBJ2-1	NA	16	TRBV6-6	TGTGCCAGCAGACACTCAGACTCGAGCTCCTACAATGAGCAGTTCTTC	CASRHSDSSSYNEQFF
NA	TRBJ2-5	TRBD1	14	TRBV7-2	TGTGCCAGCAGCTCCACAGGGGTTGGGGAGACCCAGTACTTC	CASSSTGVGETQYF
NA	TRBJ1-2	NA	13	TRBV18	TGTGCCAGCTCACCAGACACGAACTATGGCTACACCTTC	CASSPDTNYGYTF
NA	TRBJ1-3	NA	16	TRBV5-1	TGCGCCAGCAGCTTTGGAGCGACAGCCTCTGGAAACACCATATATTTT	CASSFGATASGNTIYF
NA	TRBJ2-1	TRBD2	19	TRBV10-1	TGCGCCAGCAGCCCCGGGACTAGCGGGGGGGTTAGCTCCTACAATGAGCAGTTCTTC	CASSPGTSGGVSSYNEQFF
NA	TRBJ2-3	NA	13	TRBV27	TGTGCCAGCAGTTCCCAGGGGACAGATACGCAGTATTTT	CASSSQGTDTQYF
NA	TRBJ1-1	TRBD1	15	TRBV27	TGTGCCAGCAGTTCTCTATACCGGGACAGGCCATCGGCTTTCTTT	CASSSLYRDRPSAFF
NA	TRBJ2-3	TRBD1	14	TRBV7-8	TGTGCCAGCAGCTTCTCCCAGGGGGCTGATACGCAGTATTTT	CASSFSQGADTQYF
NA	TRBJ1-1	NA	13	TRBV19	TGTGCCAGTAGATCGGACCTCAGGACAGTGACTTTCTTT	CASRSDLRTVTFF
NA	TRBJ2-3	NA	14	TRBV5-1	TGCGCCAGCAGCTTGGTAGCGAACGTAGATACGCAGTATTTT	CASSLVANVDTQYF
once	TRBJ1-1	NA	14	TRBV6-5	TGTGCCAGCAGCCAGCGGGGTGGGAACACTGAAGCTTTCTTT	CASSQRGGNTEAFF
NA	TRBJ2-7	NA	16	TRBV15	TGTGCCACCAGCAGAGATTTTGGAACAGGCAGGTCCGAGCAGTACTTC	CATSRDFGTGRSEQYF
NA	TRBJ1-5	NA	16	TRBV7-3	TGTGCCAGCACCCTCTGGGCGGGGGGCCGCAATCAGCCCCAGCATTTT	CASTLWAGGRNQPQHF
NA	TRBJ2-1	TRBD2	15	TRBV6-5	TGTGCCAGCAGTCGACTAGCGGGAGGTTTGGATGAGCAGTTCTTC	CASSRLAGGLDEQFF
NA	TRBJ2-7	NA	13	TRBV5-6	TGTGCCAGCAACCACAGACGATCCTACGAGCAGTACTTC	CASNHRRSYEQYF
NA	TRBJ2-7	TRBD1	14	TRBV2	TGTGCCAGCATGAGGACAGGGAATAGGTACGAGCAGTACTTC	CASMRTGNRYEQYF
NA	TRBJ2-3	TRBD2	15	TRBV2	TGTGCCAGCACTTTCAGCGGGAGGGCCGTTGATACGCAGTATTTT	CASTFSGRAVDTQYF
NA	TRBJ1-1	TRBD1	15	TRBV2	TGTGCCAGCAGTGAAGGGACAGGAATGAACACTGAAGCTTTCTTT	CASSEGTGMNTEAFF
NA	TRBJ2-7	NA	13	TRBV7-9	TGTGCCAGCAGCTTAGTTTCCGGGTACGAGCAGTACTTC	CASSLVSGYEQYF
NA	TRBJ2-1	NA	17	TRBV5-1	TGCGCCAGCAGCATACCGGGGGCGGGAGATGAGGCGGGTGAGCAGTTCTTC	CASSIPGAGDEAGEQFF
NA	TRBJ2-5	NA	13	TRBV11-2	TGTGCCAGCAGCCTACTAGACTCGGGGACCCAGTACTTC	CASSLLDSGTQYF
once	TRBJ1-1	TRBD1	16	TRBV6-5	TGTGCCAGCAGTTACTTTACAGGGGGCGCCAACACTGAAGCTTTCTTT	CASSYFTGGANTEAFF
NA	TRBJ1-1	NA	16	TRBV6-6	TGTGCCAGCAGCCCATACCGACAAGACATGAACACTGAAGCTTTCTTT	CASSPYRQDMNTEAFF
NA	TRBJ1-3	TRBD1	15	TRBV6-1	TGTGCCAGCAGCGGGACAGGGAGCTCTGGAAACACCATATATTTT	CASSGTGSSGNTIYF
once	TRBJ1-1	NA	13	TRBV6-1	TGTGCCAGCATCGAACAGGGTTGGACTGAAGCTTTCTTT	CASIEQGWTEAFF
once	TRBJ1-1	NA	11	TRBV2	TGTGCCTCTTTGGGGGACTTGGGGGCTTTCTTT	CASLGDLGAFF
NA	TRBJ2-5	TRBD1	15	TRBV7-9	TGTGCCAGCAGCGCCAGGACAGGGGGCCAAGAGACCCAGTACTTC	CASSARTGGQETQYF
NA	TRBJ1-2	NA	12	TRBV11-3	TGTGCCAGCAGCTTAGAAGCCTATGGCTACACCTTC	CASSLEAYGYTF